Following are 18 T cell receptor beta chains from one sample sequenced in a study of cytomegalovirus exposure and HLA in healthy donors. The table came from immunoSEQ multiplex PCR; TCRdb's copy has only in-frame clones and leaves some out. This sample has about 330,000 clones, with about nine tenths found just once. Sequenced sample: PBMCs. The receptors shown here come from a woman aged 18-35 years in good health and CMV-seronegative.

The chain employs TRBV5-1 and TRBJ2-5; weak D call: TRBD2 (7 bases). Germline V CDR1 and CDR2: SGHRS, YFSETQ. V dropped 6 bases and J dropped 5 bases, with 11 bases sitting between them. The CDR3 is made up of 12 amino acids. The CDR3 region is CASTGGLETQYF. For the CDR3, the DNA is TGCGCCAGCACGGGGGGCTTGGAGACCCAGTACTTC. Full variable domain (missing parts from reference TRBV5-1 and TRBJ2-5): KAGVTQTPRYLIKTRGQQVTLSCSPISGHRSVSWYQQTPGQGLQFLFEYFSETQRNKGNFPGRFSGRQFSNSRSEMNVSTLELGDSALYLCASTGGLETQYFGPGTRLLVL.

The chain joins TRBV20-1 to TRBJ2-1; D is uncertain. V was pared by 3 bases and J by 8 bases, with 8 bases between. CDR1 is DFQATT and CDR2 is SNEGSKA in the germline V gene (reference sequence). The length of the CDR3 is 11 residues. The CDR3 spells CSASEVDEQFF. DNA for the CDR3: TGCAGTGCTAGTGAGGTAGATGAGCAGTTCTTC.

This clone was detected once. The chain combines TRBV7-3 with TRBJ2-7, with TRBD2 matching 7 bases. The germline gives CDR1 SGHTA, CDR2 FQGTGA. CDR3 length equals 17 residues. V lost 2 bases and J lost 2; bases outside the gene matches: 12. DNA for the CDR3: TGTGCCAGCAGCTTAGGTCCCCGGGCGCGGGAGCCCTACGAGCAGTACTTC. Protein: CASSLGPRAREPYEQYF. Looking up the rest from reference TRBV7-3 and TRBJ2-7 gives the full variable domain: GAGVSQTPSNKVTEKGKYVELRCDPISGHTALYWYRQSLGQGPEFLIYFQGTGAADDSGLPNDRFFAVRPEGSVSTLKIQRTERGDSAVYLCASSLGPRAREPYEQYFGPGTRLTVT.

The chain links TRBV1 to TRBJ2-3; the table assigns TRBD2, which was not confirmed against the DNA. TRBV1 is a pseudogene. This CDR3 has 15 amino acids. In nucleotides, the CDR3 is TGCACCAGCATTGAGCTAGCGGGAGAGCCAGATACGCAGTATTTT. Its protein product is CTSIELAGEPDTQYF.

This rearrangement joins TRBV28 to TRBJ2-7; possibly TRBD2 for D (6 bases). Trimming pared 1 base from V and 6 bases from J, leaving 19 bases between. The germline V gene has CDR1 MDHEN and CDR2 SYDVKM. The CDR3 runs to 16 residues. The chain's CDR3 is CASSLYSGGGGSEQYF. The CDR3, as DNA: TGTGCCAGCAGTTTATATAGCGGAGGCGGTGGGTCCGAGCAGTACTTC.

This clone was counted between two and nine times. The chain combines TRBV6-1 with TRBJ2-7, with 10 bases fitting TRBD2. The CDR3 totals 16 residues. With V trimmed by 6 bases and J by 2 bases, 10 bases remained unmatched. Germline assignment: CDR1 MNHNS and CDR2 SASEGT. CDR3 nucleotide sequence: TGTGCCAGCAGCGAATCTTGGACTAGCGGAACCTACGAGCAGTACTTC. Residues: CASSESWTSGTYEQYF.

There are a few counts of this clone. Its ends do not fully match the called genes, so a read error is possible. The chain recombines TRBV4-1 with TRBJ1-2, with 7 positions matching TRBD1. This CDR3 has 12 amino acids. Per the germline V gene, CDR1 is MGHRA and CDR2 is YSYEKL. The CDR3 sequence: CASSQGRGTADF. DNA of the CDR3: TGCGCCAGCAGCCAAGGTCGCGGGACAGCCGATTTC.

This rearrangement joins TRBV18 to TRBJ2-7; 7 bases align to TRBD2. The junction had 13 bases not matched to a gene; V was cut back by 5 bases and J by 6 bases. The CDR3 totals 15 residues. CDR1 KGHSH and CDR2 LQKENI come from the germline V gene. In nucleotides, the CDR3 is TGTGCCAGCTCAGAACAGCGAGCGGGGATCGTCGAGCAGTACTTC. It yields the protein CASSEQRAGIVEQYF.

This clone was recorded only once. This chain connects TRBV28 to TRBJ2-7; D is possibly TRBD1 (6 bases). This CDR3 comprises 15 residues. V was shortened by 4 bases and J by 2 bases, with 15 bases between the two germline ends. Germline V gene sequence: CDR1 MDHEN, CDR2 SYDVKM. DNA for the CDR3: TGTGCCAGCAGTTCCCAGGACAGTTCTACCTACGAGCAGTACTTC. Amino acid sequence: CASSSQDSSTYEQYF.

The rearrangement joins TRBV27 to TRBJ2-7; D is unclear. Trimming stripped 5 bases from V and 2 bases from J, with 19 bases between. CDR3 length: 16 amino acids. Germline assignment: CDR1 MNHEY and CDR2 SMNVEV (reference sequence). The CDR3 DNA sequence: TGTGCCAGCAGTCCCCAATCGTGGGCTGCGACCTACGAGCAGTACTTC. The encoded protein is CASSPQSWAATYEQYF.

J is TRBJ2-1 and V is TRBV5-6; D is unresolved. Deletions cut 0 bases from V and 8 bases from J, with 9 bases between. The CDR3 covers 13 residues. Germline V gene sequence: CDR1 SGHDT, CDR2 YYEEEE. Here the CDR3 DNA reads TGTGCCAGCAGCTTGGCTAGTGGGTATGAGCAGTTCTTC. Its translation: CASSLASGYEQFF.

Here the CDR3 reads CASSSGTGRYEQYF. CDR3 DNA: TGTGCCAGCAGCTCCGGGACAGGGCGCTACGAGCAGTACTTC. V is TRBV4-2 and J is TRBJ2-7, with 9 bases lining up with TRBD1. The CDR3 extends over 14 amino acids. Trimming took 5 bases from V and 3 from J; bases not matched to a gene: 5. Germline CDR1 is LGHNA and CDR2 is YNFKEQ.

V and J are TRBV27 and TRBJ1-4; possible D gene TRBD1, 5 bases. V lost 0 bases, J lost 8 bases, and 13 bases lay in between. This CDR3 has 15 amino acids. Germline loops: CDR1 MNHEY, CDR2 SMNVEV (reference sequence). The CDR3 loop is CASSLSGAVLEKLFF. The CDR3 DNA reads TGTGCCAGCAGTTTATCAGGGGCTGTACTAGAAAAACTGTTTTTT.

The chain employs TRBV2 and TRBJ2-1; D not resolved. Trimming cost V 5 bases and J 6 bases, with 2 bases left between them. Germline CDR1 reads SNHLY; CDR2 reads FYNNEI. The CDR3 is 10 residues long. The CDR3 DNA is TGTGCCAGCAGTCTCAATGAGCAGTTCTTC. Its translation: CASSLNEQFF.

The rearrangement joins TRBV28 to TRBJ2-1; the match to TRBD2 covers 9 bases. This CDR3 region has 15 residues. Trimming took 2 bases from V and 6 from J; bases not matched to a gene: 5. CDR1 is MDHEN, CDR2 SYDVKM, per germline. CDR3 sequence reads: CASSLIAGGFNEQFF. As DNA, the CDR3 is TGTGCCAGCAGTTTAATCGCGGGAGGGTTCAATGAGCAGTTCTTC.

The chain couples TRBV7-9 to TRBJ1-1; tentatively, D is TRBD1 (6 bases). Per germline, CDR1 SEHNR and CDR2 FQNEAQ (reference sequence). The V end was cut by 4 bases, the J end by 1 base, with 10 bases between. The CDR3 spans 14 residues. CDR3 DNA sequence: TGTGCCAGCAGCTGGACAGACCCGAACACTGAAGCTTTCTTT. Translating it yields CASSWTDPNTEAFF.

This clone was counted a few times. The chain recombines TRBV9 with TRBJ1-4, with 9 bases matching TRBD1. In germline, CDR1 is SGDLS, CDR2 YYNGEE. The CDR3 is made up of 15 amino acids. With 2 bases clipped from V and 7 bases from J, the junction kept 6 bases outside the gene matches. This CDR3 is CASSVQGQGGEKLFF. The CDR3 bases are TGTGCCAGCAGCGTCCAGGGACAGGGTGGTGAAAAACTGTTTTTT.

V is TRBV27 and J is TRBJ2-3; 10 bases map to TRBD2. The CDR3 contains 17 residues. The V and J ends lost 6 bases and 7 bases, in that order; junction bases with no gene match: 16. Germline CDR1 is MNHEY and CDR2 is SMNVEV (reference sequence). The CDR3 bases are TGTGCCAGCAGACCGATGACTAGCGGGCTGAGGGGAAATACGCAGTATTTT. Translating gives CASRPMTSGLRGNTQYF.